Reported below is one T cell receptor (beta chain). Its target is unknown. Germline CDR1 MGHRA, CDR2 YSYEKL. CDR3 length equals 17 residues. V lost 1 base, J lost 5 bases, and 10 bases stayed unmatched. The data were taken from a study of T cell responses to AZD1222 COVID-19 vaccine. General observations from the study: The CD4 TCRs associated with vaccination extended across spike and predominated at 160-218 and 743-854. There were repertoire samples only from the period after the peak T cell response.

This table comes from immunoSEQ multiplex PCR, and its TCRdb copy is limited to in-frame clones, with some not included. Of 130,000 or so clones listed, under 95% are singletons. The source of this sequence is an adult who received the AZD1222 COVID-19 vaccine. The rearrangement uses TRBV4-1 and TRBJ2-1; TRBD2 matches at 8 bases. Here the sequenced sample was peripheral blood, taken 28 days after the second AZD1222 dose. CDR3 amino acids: CASSQGQGVAGHNEQFF. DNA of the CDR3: TGCGCCAGCAGCCAAGGCCAAGGGGTAGCGGGGCACAATGAGCAGTTCTTC.